This T cell receptor beta chain originates from a study of beta chain features in type 1 diabetes. The wider study: Age, gender and cell yields were similar between patients and healthy donors.

This clone was found a few times. Its antigen is not identified. Isolated RNA was reverse transcribed in full, so expressed TCRB transcripts were sequenced. The assay was immunoSEQ multiplex PCR, and TCRdb's table has in-frame clones only and misses some. The sample includes around 340,000 clones, 6.5% to 10% of them seen just once. Points from the study as a whole: Compared with healthy donors, patients appeared to share more similar naive, central memory and regulatory TCRB repertoires.

V was cut by 2 bases and J by 2 bases, with 10 bases left in between. The CDR3 is 16 amino acids. CDR1 and CDR2 (germline): SGHTA, FQGNSA. Each of the CD4+ naive, central memory, regulatory and stem cell-like memory populations was sorted via CD45RO/CCR7/CD25/CD127/CD95/CD27. The chain combines TRBV7-2 with TRBJ2-6; D possibly corresponds to TRBD2 (5 bases). Sequenced material: central memory CD4+ T cells from blood. The sequence was obtained from a young woman in good health. The CDR3 region has the DNA TGTGCCAGCAGCTTAACGAGGCGGGCTGGGGCCAACGTCCTGACTTTC. Translation gives CASSLTRRAGANVLTF. Full variable domain (remainder filled in from reference TRBV7-2 and TRBJ2-6): GAGVSQSPSNKVTEKGKDVELRCDPISGHTALYWYRQSLGQGLEFLIYFQGNSAPDKSGLPSDRFSAERTGGSVSTLTIQRTQQEDSAVYLCASSLTRRAGANVLTFGAGSRLTVL.